This T cell receptor beta chain was sequenced in a study of blood T cell repertoires in COVID-19. In the study overall: Two negative PCRs, clearance, or symptom resolution had been documented for recovered Cohort 3 donors. Sample material is recorded as cDNA or gDNA derived from T cells, B-cell-depleted T cells, or PBMCs.

Original methodology: Estimated nucleated cell counts came from reference gene primer amplification. Assay: immunoSEQ multiplex PCR; the TCRdb copy retains only in-frame clones and omits some. For V, J and clone size, that table is used; D and trimming come from the DNA. The sample yields under 200,000 clones, 70% to 90% seen once. V lost 4 bases, J lost 6 bases, and 11 bases lay in between. CDR1 is SGHRS, CDR2 YFSETQ, per germline. There are 12 residues in the CDR3. This clone occurred once. In assigning cohorts, the study relied on participant-reported clinical history. The rearrangement uses TRBV5-1 and TRBJ2-7; maybe TRBD2 (6 bases). Input material: PBMCs or T cells enriched from blood (not recorded which). The receptor was isolated from a woman between 40 and 55 years old in a cohort exposed to, infected with or recovered from COVID-19 (not recorded which). This CDR3 reads CASSPEGLEQYF. CDR3 coding DNA: TGCGCCAGCAGCCCGGAGGGGCTCGAGCAGTACTTC. The full variable domain, its missing parts supplied by reference TRBV5-1 and TRBJ2-7, is KAGVTQTPRYLIKTRGQQVTLSCSPISGHRSVSWYQQTPGQGLQFLFEYFSETQRNKGNFPGRFSGRQFSNSRSEMNVSTLELGDSALYLCASSPEGLEQYFGPGTRLTVT.